This T cell receptor (beta chain) is from a study of T cells expressing NK-cell markers. For this clonotype: Its antigen remains unidentified.

TCRdb reprocessed the 5' RACE reads and reports one entry per CDR3 protein, with no DNA. The sample table sets out approximately 550,000 distinct CDR3 sequences. Study results and caveats: In more than five donors, dominant CD3+CD56+NKG2C+ clonotypes ranked among the top 10 CD8+ clonotypes. Similarly, these clonotypes led the CD3+CD56-NKG2C+ fraction as well in a few donors.

The sequence came from a man between 18 and 29 years old in good health. The sequencing input was blood T cells: a sorted CD56 or NKG2C T cell subset, CD4+ or CD8+ T cells, or bulk PBMC T cells (not recorded which).

Here the CDR3 reads CAIAASGRAFKTQYF. The V gene is TRBV10-3, the J gene TRBJ2-5; TCRdb picks TRBD2, but there is no DNA to check that call. Looked up from germline, CDR1 is ENHRY and CDR2 is SYGVKD. CDR3 length equals 15 residues.